The T cell receptor beta chain under discussion was sequenced for a study of T cell changes during pregnancy in multiple sclerosis. Profiling relied on immunoSEQ multiplex PCR, and the TCRdb table lists in-frame clones only, not all of them. The data show fewer than 45,000 clones, roughly 91% seen once. Germline assignment: CDR1 SGHRS and CDR2 YFSETQ. V was trimmed by 4 bases and J by 4 bases, leaving 20 bases between them. The CDR3 has 16 amino acids. The rearrangement joins TRBV5-1 to TRBJ1-2; D gene unclear. The clonotype was recovered from a female donor in good health, enrolled as a control in a pregnancy study. Source: CD8+ T cells from peripheral blood mononuclear cells, taken after pregnancy. The CDR3 nucleotides read TGCGCCAGCAGCCCGGGTTCGACCGACGCTAGCTATGGCTACACCTTC. As protein: CASSPGSTDASYGYTF.